This TCR beta chain was recovered during a study of T cell responses to AZD1222 COVID-19 vaccine. This CDR3 is built from 15 residues. With V trimmed by 6 bases and J by 5 bases, 8 bases remained unmatched. Germline lookup yields CDR1 MNHEY and CDR2 SVGAGI. Sequencing was performed with immunoSEQ multiplex PCR; in TCRdb, only in-frame clones are kept and a portion is missing. Among 130,000 to 150,000 clones listed, roughly 80% were seen once. Whole-study results and caveats: Donors were chiefly white British, with a greater number of females, and clonal diversity was perhaps underestimated.

This clone has just one count. No antigen is known for it. This clonotype originated in an adult in good health. V usage is TRBV6-5 and J usage is TRBJ2-3, with 10 positions matching TRBD2. The specimen was peripheral blood, collected on day 0 of MenACWY control vaccination. CDR3 nucleotides: TGTGCCAGCAGCCTAAGCGGGGGGGCCGTAGATACGCAGTATTTT. Translation: CASSLSGGAVDTQYF.